The clone carrying this T cell receptor (beta chain) has more than one count but fewer than ten. Its antigen is as yet unknown. This entry is derived from a study of early T cells in non-severe SARS-CoV-2 infection. Study-level results: Missing private and CD4 specificities, VDJdb matching favored anti-spike CD8 responses.

Tagging with unique molecular identifiers was applied to individual cDNA molecules. TCRdb reanalysed the 5' RACE reads using MiXCR and keeps one entry per CDR3 protein. The sample comprises some 66,000 distinct CDR3 sequences, less than 9.5% of which are singletons, and 2.5% to 3.5% rests with the top ten. The CDR3 contains 14 residues. Deletions cut 4 bases from V and 1 base from J, with 8 bases between. Germline-derived CDR1 and CDR2 are KGHDR and SFDVKD. The TCR sequence derives from an adult who was a healthcare worker with PCR-confirmed SARS-CoV-2 infection or an uninfected control (not recorded which). The rearrangement joins TRBV24-1 to TRBJ2-3, with D possibly matching TRBD2 (5 bases). The sample consisted of whole blood. CDR3 sequence (DNA): TGTGCCACCAGTGACCGGGGAGGCACAGATACGCAGTATTTT. The encoded protein is CATSDRGGTDTQYF.